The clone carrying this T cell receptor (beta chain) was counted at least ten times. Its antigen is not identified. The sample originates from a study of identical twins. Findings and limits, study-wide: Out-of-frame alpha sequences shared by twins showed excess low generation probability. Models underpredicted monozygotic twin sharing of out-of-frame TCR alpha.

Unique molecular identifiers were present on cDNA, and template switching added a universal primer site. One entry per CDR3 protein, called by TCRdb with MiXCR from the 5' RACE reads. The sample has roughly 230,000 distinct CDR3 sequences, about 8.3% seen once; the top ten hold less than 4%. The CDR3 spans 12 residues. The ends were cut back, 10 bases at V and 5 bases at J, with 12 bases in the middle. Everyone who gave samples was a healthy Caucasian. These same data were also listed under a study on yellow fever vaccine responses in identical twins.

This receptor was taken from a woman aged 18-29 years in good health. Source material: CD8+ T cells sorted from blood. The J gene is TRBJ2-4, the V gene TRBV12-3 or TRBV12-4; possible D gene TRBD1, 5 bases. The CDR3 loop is CATLGAENIQYF. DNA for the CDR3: TGTGCCACCCTAGGGGCAGAAAACATTCAGTACTTC.